This entry features one T cell receptor (beta chain) sequence. The antigen remains undetermined. The PCR made use of 60 Vbeta and 13 Jbeta primers. Original data processing: Later, an analysis found about 77 million unique TCR beta chains, and roughly 9.9 million of these were shared. TCRdb's table, derived via immunoSEQ multiplex PCR, lists solely in-frame clones and lacks some. The V and J calls and clone size are taken from that table; D and trimming were inferred from the DNA. Recorded for this sample: roughly 190,000 clones. Donors showed nominal health when sampled, although they likely had unrecorded immune exposures. The sample belongs to a study of cytomegalovirus exposure and HLA in healthy donors. Study findings and constraints: Accurate prediction of most subjects' HLA-A and HLA-B alleles from TCR beta sequences was reported. In the analysis, some V segments, TRBV6-2 and TRBV6-3 included, were excluded as indistinguishable.

The CDR3 loop spans 14 amino acids. The V end was cut by 3 bases, the J end by 6 bases, with 13 bases between. Germline V CDR1 and CDR2: SGHRS, YFSETQ. The sample taken for sequencing was PBMCs. V is TRBV5-1 and J is TRBJ2-1; maybe TRBD2 (5 bases). This clonotype originated in a man younger than 40 in good health and CMV-seronegative. The CDR3 region is CASSSDLAANEQFF. CDR3 nucleotide sequence: TGCGCCAGCAGCTCGGACTTAGCAGCCAATGAGCAGTTCTTC.